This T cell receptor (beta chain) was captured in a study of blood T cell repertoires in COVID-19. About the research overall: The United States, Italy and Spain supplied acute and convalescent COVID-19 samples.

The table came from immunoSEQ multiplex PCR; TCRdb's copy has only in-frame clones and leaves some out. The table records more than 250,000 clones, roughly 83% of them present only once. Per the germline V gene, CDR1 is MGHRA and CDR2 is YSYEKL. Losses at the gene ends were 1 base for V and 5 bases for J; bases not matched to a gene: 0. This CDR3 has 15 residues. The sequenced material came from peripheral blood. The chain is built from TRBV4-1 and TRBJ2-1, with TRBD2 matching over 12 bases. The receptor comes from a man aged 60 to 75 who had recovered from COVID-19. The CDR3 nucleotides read TGCGCCAGCAGCCAAGGACTAGCGGGAGACAATGAGCAGTTCTTC. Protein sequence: CASSQGLAGDNEQFF.